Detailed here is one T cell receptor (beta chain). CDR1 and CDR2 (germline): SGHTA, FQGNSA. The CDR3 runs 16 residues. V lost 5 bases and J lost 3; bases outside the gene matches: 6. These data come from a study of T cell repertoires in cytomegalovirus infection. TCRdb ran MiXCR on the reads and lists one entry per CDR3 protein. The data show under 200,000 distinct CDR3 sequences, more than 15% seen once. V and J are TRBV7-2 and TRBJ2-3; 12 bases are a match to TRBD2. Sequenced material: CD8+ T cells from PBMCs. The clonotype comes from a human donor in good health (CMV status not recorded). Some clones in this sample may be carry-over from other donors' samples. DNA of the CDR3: TGTGCCAGCAGCCCCTGGACTAGCGGGAAGACAGATACGCAGTATTTT. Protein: CASSPWTSGKTDTQYF.